The 15 T cell receptor beta chains below come from one sample, sequenced in a study of T cell responses to AZD1222 COVID-19 vaccine. Some clones are missing from TCRdb's copy, which holds only in-frame ones; the method was immunoSEQ multiplex PCR. The data hold roughly 170,000 clones, with approximately 93% observed a single time. Specimen: peripheral blood, collected on day 0 of AZD1222 vaccination. The receptors come from an adult in good health.

This sequence joins TRBV5-1 and TRBJ1-2, with 7 bases fitting TRBD1. Germline V gives CDR1 SGHRS, CDR2 YFSETQ. The V gene end was trimmed by 3 bases and the J gene end by 7 bases; junction bases not matched to a gene: 9. The CDR3 runs to 14 residues. In DNA form, the CDR3 reads TGCGCCAGCAGCTCCGGGACAGTAAGGGGTGGCTACACCTTC. It yields the protein CASSSGTVRGGYTF.

The chain uses TRBV27 and TRBJ1-1; TRBD1 agrees at 8 bases. This CDR3 contains 14 residues. CDR1 is MNHEY, CDR2 SMNVEV, per germline (reference sequence). V gave up 6 bases and J gave up 4 bases; unmatched junction bases: 7. This CDR3 reads CASRIQGVGTEAFF. DNA of the CDR3: TGTGCCAGCAGGATACAGGGGGTTGGCACTGAAGCTTTCTTT.

The chain joins TRBV3-1 (or the pseudogene TRBV3-2) to TRBJ2-1; 11 bases are shared with TRBD2. This CDR3 has 16 residues. Looked up from germline, CDR1 is LGHDT and CDR2 is YNNKEL (reference sequence). V dropped 3 bases and J dropped 10; count of bases not matched to a gene: 11. The CDR3 reads CASSQAGLAAVREQFF. Written as DNA, the CDR3 is TGTGCCAGCAGCCAGGCGGGACTAGCGGCGGTCCGAGAGCAGTTCTTC.

The chain combines TRBV14 with TRBJ1-2; TRBD1 matches at 10 bases. Germline values: CDR1 SGHDN, CDR2 FVKESK. V lost 3 bases and J lost 4; bases outside the gene matches: 5. The CDR3 has 15 residues. CDR3 amino acids: CASSHAGTGVYGYTF. CDR3 nucleotides: TGTGCCAGCAGCCACGCCGGGACAGGGGTCTATGGCTACACCTTC.

The V call is TRBV2, the J call TRBJ1-4; D might be TRBD1 (6 bases). Per the germline V gene, CDR1 is SNHLY and CDR2 is FYNNEI. This CDR3 is built from 12 residues. V lost 7 bases, J lost 5 bases, and 8 bases lay in between. The CDR3 sequence: CASMQGNEKLFF. In DNA, the CDR3 is TGTGCCAGCATGCAGGGGAATGAAAAACTGTTTTTT. The full variable domain, in which reference TRBV2 and TRBJ1-4 provide the parts outside the CDR3, is EPEVTQTPSHQVTQMGQEVILRCVPISNHLYFYWYRQILGQKVEFLVSFYNNEISEKSEIFDDQFSVERPDGSNFTLKIRSTKLEDSAMYFCASMQGNEKLFFGSGTQLSVL.

This clone is a singleton in its sample. This chain joins TRBV10-3 and TRBJ2-2; D unresolved. The length of the CDR3 is 15 residues. The V gene lost 5 bases and the J gene lost 5 bases, with 15 bases spanning the gap. In germline, CDR1 is ENHRY, CDR2 SYGVKD. The CDR3 sequence is CAISTGVVLTGELFF. The CDR3 DNA follows: TGTGCCATCAGTACCGGTGTGGTACTTACCGGGGAGCTGTTTTTT.

This clone was found a few times. The chain employs TRBV7-9 and TRBJ2-7, with TRBD1 matching 9 bases. The CDR3 contains 16 residues. With V trimmed by 1 base and J by 2 bases, 6 bases remained unmatched. Per germline, CDR1 SEHNR and CDR2 FQNEAQ (reference sequence). CDR3 nucleotides: TGTGCCAGCAGCTTAGGCCCACAGGGGGCCCCCTACGAGCAGTACTTC. Translating gives CASSLGPQGAPYEQYF.

The rearrangement joins TRBV12-3 or TRBV12-4 to TRBJ1-3; D gene ambiguous. The V end lost 7 bases, the J end lost 2 bases, and 9 bases lay between the germline ends. The CDR3 has 13 residues. CDR3 sequence: CASTIRAGNTIYF. The CDR3 nucleotides read TGTGCCAGCACCATAAGGGCTGGAAACACCATATATTTT.

J is TRBJ1-1 and V is TRBV12-5, with D perhaps matching TRBD1 (6 bases). The germline CDR1 and CDR2 sequences are LGHNT and FRNRAP. The CDR3 consists of 13 residues. V was clipped by 7 bases and J by 4 bases, with 13 bases between them. In DNA, the CDR3 is TGTGCTAGTGAATTACAGGGAATCACTGAAGCTTTCTTT. It yields the protein CASELQGITEAFF.

The rearrangement links TRBV7-2 to TRBJ1-4; 8 bases are a match to TRBD1. This CDR3 spans 15 amino acids. After removal of 5 bases from V and 7 bases from J, the junction contained 9 bases not matched to a gene. CDR1 and CDR2 from the germline V gene are SGHTA and FQGNSA. CDR3 sequence (DNA): TGTGCCAGCAGCCCAGGGGGCAGGGTCGGTGAAAAACTGTTTTTT. Its protein is CASSPGGRVGEKLFF.

This clone was seen just once. The V and J genes are TRBV6-2 or TRBV6-3 and TRBJ2-3; D remains unclear. CDR1 MNHEY and CDR2 SVGEGT come from the germline V gene. The V end was cut by 0 bases, the J end by 5 bases, with 3 bases between. The CDR3 contains 12 residues. The DNA of the CDR3 is TGTGCCAGCAGTTACTCATTAGATACGCAGTATTTT. It encodes CASSYSLDTQYF.

The chain is built from TRBV11-2 and TRBJ1-2, with TRBD1 matching 7 bases. The V and J ends lost 4 bases and 5 bases, in that order; junction bases with no gene match: 4. The CDR3 length is 13 residues. Germline V gene lookup returns CDR1 SGHAT and CDR2 FQNNGV. The CDR3 here is CASSWTGGYGYTF. DNA for the CDR3: TGTGCCAGCAGCTGGACAGGAGGGTATGGCTACACCTTC.

The chain combines TRBV19 with TRBJ1-1; D unclear. The V end lost 6 bases, the J end lost 1 base, and 18 bases lay between the germline ends. The CDR3 extends over 16 amino acids. In germline, CDR1 is LNHDA, CDR2 SQIVND (reference sequence). CDR3 sequence: CASSERLEHKNTEAFF. CDR3 DNA: TGTGCCAGTAGCGAGAGACTTGAACACAAGAACACTGAAGCTTTCTTT.

The chain has TRBV5-4 and TRBJ1-2, with a tentative D call TRBD1 (6 bases). The CDR3 has 19 residues. The germline gives CDR1 SGHNT, CDR2 YYREEE (reference sequence). The V and J ends lost 2 bases and 5 bases respectively, with 28 bases between them. The CDR3 loop reads CASSFSLASPGGRGYGYTF. The CDR3 nucleotides are TGTGCCAGCAGCTTTTCCCTAGCATCTCCGGGGGGGCGGGGATATGGCTACACCTTC.

The chain employs TRBV28 and TRBJ1-2; TRBD1 is a possible D gene (5 bases). V was clipped by 7 bases and J by 4 bases, with 13 bases between them. CDR3 size: 13 residues. Germline assignment: CDR1 MDHEN and CDR2 SYDVKM. The CDR3 loop is CASIMQGTYGYTF. Here the CDR3 DNA reads TGTGCCAGCATCATGCAGGGTACCTATGGCTACACCTTC.